This T cell receptor (beta chain) was sequenced during a study of human thymus T cells. The germline V gene encodes CDR1 SGHAT and CDR2 FQNNGV. Between the trimmed V and J ends, which lost 5 bases and 0 bases, there was a span of 9 bases. The CDR3 is made up of 14 amino acids. The assay was immunoSEQ multiplex PCR, and TCRdb's table has in-frame clones only and misses some. This sample has tens of thousands of clones; 85% to 95% occur once, and the top ten carry more than 0.1%. Corrective surgery for congenital heart defects was being performed on the healthy Finnish infants who served as donors. All available leukocytes, rather than a set cell count, yielded the blood DNA.

The V call is TRBV11-2, the J call TRBJ2-3; tentative D call: TRBD1 (5 bases). Input material: blood. The origin of this receptor is a boy under two years old with a congenital heart defect but otherwise immunologically healthy. The CDR3 sequence is CASSPTVSTDTQYF. CDR3 nucleotide sequence: TGTGCCAGCAGCCCGACAGTTAGCACAGATACGCAGTATTTT.